This T cell receptor (beta chain) is from a study of blood T cells in healthy people across ages. V was shortened by 3 bases and J by 7 bases, with 12 bases between the two germline ends. Germline-derived CDR1 and CDR2 are MDHEN and SYDVKM. This CDR3 spans 14 amino acids. Alongside a J-beta primer mix, a sample-barcoded 5' primer served in a second PCR lasting about 7 to 11 cycles. TCRdb passed the 5' RACE reads through MiXCR, listing each CDR3 protein once. The sample gives about 1.4 million distinct CDR3 sequences, approximately 59% of which show up once; 5.5% to 8% is in the top ten. The V and J genes are TRBV28 and TRBJ1-4, with TRBD1 as a possible D gene (6 bases). The TCR comes from a man aged 18-30 years in good health. Sequencing input: blood. The CDR3 region is CASSLMGQSEKLFF. The CDR3 DNA sequence: TGTGCCAGCAGTTTGATGGGACAAAGTGAAAAACTGTTTTTT.